The 20 T cell receptor beta chains below come from one sample, sequenced in a study of a mutant IDH1 vaccine in newly diagnosed glioma. Time point here: week 35, safety follow-up. It was 300 ug of mutant IDH1 20-mer peptide that made up each vaccine dose, given with topical imiquimod. These receptors have no identified antigens. Assay: immunoSEQ multiplex PCR; the TCRdb copy retains only in-frame clones and omits some. Here the sample spans some 61,000 clones, roughly 84% being singletons. Material: PBMCs, obtained from a glioma patient whose treatment included an IDH1 peptide vaccine. The source is a man younger than 35 with glioma.

In its sample, this clone was seen a few times. The chain carries TRBV29-1 and TRBJ1-5; TRBD1 might be the D (5 bases). Deletions cut 4 bases from V and 10 bases from J, with 14 bases between. The CDR3 runs to 12 residues. Germline V lookup: CDR1 SQVTM, CDR2 ANQGSEA. The CDR3 loop reads CSVVQGSQPQHF. CDR3 sequence (DNA): TGCAGCGTTGTGCAGGGATCCCAACCCCAGCATTTT.

The gene calls are TRBV5-1 and TRBJ1-5; TRBD1 agrees at 7 bases. With V trimmed by 4 bases and J by 6 bases, 16 bases remained unmatched. Germline V CDR1 and CDR2: SGHRS, YFSETQ. This CDR3 spans 17 amino acids. The CDR3 here is CASSRGPSTGMAQPQHF. CDR3 nucleotide sequence: TGCGCCAGCAGCCGTGGCCCCTCGACAGGGATGGCTCAGCCCCAGCATTTT.

The chain recombines TRBV5-6 with TRBJ1-5, with D possibly matching TRBD1 (6 bases). This CDR3 has 14 residues. Trimming cost V 3 bases and J 6 bases, with 13 bases left between them. From germline, CDR1 is SGHDT and CDR2 YYEEEE. The CDR3 loop reads CASSYQGLGQPQHF. CDR3 nucleotide sequence: TGTGCCAGCAGCTACCAGGGGTTAGGTCAGCCCCAGCATTTT. The whole variable domain, filled in from reference TRBV5-6 and TRBJ1-5, reads DAGVTQSPTHLIKTRGQQVTLRCSPKSGHDTVSWYQQALGQGPQFIFQYYEEEERQRGNFPDRFSGHQFPNYSSELNVNALLLGDSALYLCASSYQGLGQPQHFGDGTRLSIL.

This clone was found a few times. The rearrangement uses TRBV30 and TRBJ2-1; no reliable D call. V lost 5 bases, J lost 5 bases, and 7 bases lay in between. This CDR3 spans 11 amino acids. The V gene's germline CDR1 is GTSNPN and CDR2 SVGIG (reference sequence). CDR3 sequence (DNA): TGTGCCTGGGGTAGAAACAATGAGCAGTTCTTC. Translating gives CAWGRNNEQFF. Together with reference TRBV30 and TRBJ2-1, the CDR3 gives the full variable domain: SQTIHQWPATLVQPVGSPLSLECTVEGTSNPNLYWYRQAAGRGLQLLFYSVGIGQISSEVPQNLSASRPQDRQFILSSKKLLLSDSGFYLCAWGRNNEQFFGPGTRLTVL.

The V gene is TRBV5-8, the J gene TRBJ1-5, with TRBD1 identical over 11 bases. V gave up 1 base and J gave up 2 bases; unmatched junction bases: 2. Per the germline V gene, CDR1 is SGHTS and CDR2 is YDEGEE. CDR3 size: 16 residues. The CDR3 sequence is CASSLRDRGGNQPQHF. CDR3 DNA: TGTGCCAGCAGCTTGCGGGACAGGGGGGGCAATCAGCCCCAGCATTTT.

CDR3 coding DNA: TGTGCCAGCAAGAGTCACAATCAGCCCCAGCATTTT. Translated, it gives CASKSHNQPQHF. The chain joins TRBV6-6 to TRBJ1-5; D is uncertain. This CDR3 has 12 amino acids. Trimming took 7 bases from V and 3 from J, leaving 7 bases between them. The V gene's germline CDR1 is MNHNY and CDR2 SVGAGI (reference sequence).

The rearrangement links TRBV7-2 to TRBJ1-1; 10 bases agree with TRBD1. This CDR3 has 13 amino acids. V shed 5 bases and J 9 bases; nucleotides not matched to a gene: 6. The germline V gene has CDR1 SGHTA and CDR2 FQGNSA. The CDR3 protein is CASSPGQGMKAFF. DNA for the CDR3: TGTGCCAGCAGCCCGGGACAGGGGATGAAAGCTTTCTTT.

This rearrangement joins TRBV15 to TRBJ2-5; D ambiguous. Trimming stripped 8 bases from V and 2 bases from J, with 21 bases between. Germline V lookup: CDR1 LNHNV, CDR2 YYDKDF (reference sequence). CDR3 length: 16 amino acids. The CDR3 sequence is CATGDRAYRWQETQYF. The CDR3 DNA sequence: TGTGCCACCGGAGACCGGGCCTACCGGTGGCAAGAGACCCAGTACTTC.

This clone was counted once. The chain links TRBV5-5 to TRBJ1-1; tentatively, D is TRBD1 (6 bases). With 2 bases removed from V and 1 base from J, the gap between germline ends came to 9 bases. This CDR3 has 14 residues. Germline CDR1 and CDR2: SGHKS and YYEKEE (reference sequence). This CDR3 is CASSFPGQNTEAFF. The CDR3 DNA sequence: TGTGCCAGCAGCTTCCCGGGACAGAACACTGAAGCTTTCTTT.

V and J are TRBV4-3 and TRBJ1-1; 10 bases agree with TRBD1. With V trimmed by 1 base and J by 1 base, 0 bases remained unmatched. This CDR3 is built from 15 residues. Germline V gene data show CDR1 as LGHNA and CDR2 as YSLEER. As DNA, the CDR3 is TGCGCCAGCAGCCAAGGGACAGGGGGGAACACTGAAGCTTTCTTT. Protein: CASSQGTGGNTEAFF.

The chain recombines TRBV6-5 with TRBJ1-2; maybe TRBD1 (5 bases). The CDR3 has 14 amino acids. Germline V gives CDR1 MNHEY, CDR2 SVGAGI. The V gene lost 2 bases and the J gene lost 2 bases, with 9 bases spanning the gap. CDR3: CASSYGGVNYGYTF. DNA for the CDR3: TGTGCCAGCAGTTACGGGGGAGTGAACTATGGCTACACCTTC.

The rearrangement uses TRBV4-2 and TRBJ1-3; D is unresolved. CDR3 length equals 16 residues. The V gene's germline CDR1 is LGHNA and CDR2 YNFKEQ. The ends were cut back, 0 bases at V and 0 bases at J, with 9 bases in the middle. The CDR3 region has the DNA TGTGCCAGCAGCCAAGATACCTCTAGCTCTGGAAACACCATATATTTT. Translating gives CASSQDTSSSGNTIYF.

CDR3 bases: TGTGCCTGGAGCCTGAGGGAAAAACTGTTTTTT. Amino acids: CAWSLREKLFF. V usage is TRBV30 and J usage is TRBJ1-4; D unresolved. The germline V gene encodes CDR1 GTSNPN and CDR2 SVGIG (reference sequence). Trimming took 3 bases from V and 8 from J, leaving 7 bases between them. The CDR3 sequence is 11 residues long. Combining the CDR3 with reference TRBV30 and TRBJ1-4 gives the whole variable domain SQTIHQWPATLVQPVGSPLSLECTVEGTSNPNLYWYRQAAGRGLQLLFYSVGIGQISSEVPQNLSASRPQDRQFILSSKKLLLSDSGFYLCAWSLREKLFFGSGTQLSVL.

V and J are TRBV30 and TRBJ2-5, with D maybe TRBD2 (6 bases). V gave up 2 bases and J gave up 5 bases, with 12 bases separating them. This CDR3 has 13 amino acids. Germline V lookup: CDR1 GTSNPN, CDR2 SVGIG (reference sequence). For the CDR3, the DNA is TGTGCCTGGAGTTCGGGAGCGGGTGAGACCCAGTACTTC. As protein: CAWSSGAGETQYF.

The rearrangement joins TRBV19 to TRBJ1-1; TRBD1 matches 12 bases. This CDR3 is 15 amino acids long. V shed 5 bases, J shed 5 bases, and the junction held 6 bases outside the gene matches. CDR1 LNHDA and CDR2 SQIVND come from the germline V gene (reference sequence). CDR3 sequence reads: CASSVGDRGLTEAFF. DNA for the CDR3: TGTGCCAGTAGTGTCGGGGACAGGGGGCTAACTGAAGCTTTCTTT. The complete variable domain, with remaining parts taken from reference TRBV19 and TRBJ1-1, reads DGGITQSPKYLFRKEGQNVTLSCEQNLNHDAMYWYRQDPGQGLRLIYYSQIVNDFQKGDIAEGYSVSREKKESFPLTVTSAQKNPTAFYLCASSVGDRGLTEAFFGQGTRLTVV.

The V gene is TRBV9, the J gene TRBJ2-3; 7 nucleotides agree with TRBD2. Germline-derived CDR1 and CDR2 are SGDLS and YYNGEE. CDR3 length: 14 amino acids. V shed 1 base and J 4 bases; nucleotides not matched to a gene: 3. The CDR3 spells CASSVSGRADTQYF. The CDR3 coding sequence is TGTGCCAGCAGCGTATCAGGGAGGGCAGATACGCAGTATTTT.

V is TRBV6-1 and J is TRBJ1-2; perhaps TRBD1 as D (5 bases). The V gene's germline CDR1 is MNHNS and CDR2 SASEGT. The CDR3 runs 13 residues. The V gene lost 2 bases and the J gene lost 5 bases, with 9 bases spanning the gap. The CDR3: CASSEQGKYGYTF. CDR3 DNA sequence: TGTGCCAGCAGTGAACAGGGAAAATATGGCTACACCTTC.

The chain couples TRBV19 to TRBJ2-1; D uncertain. In germline, CDR1 is LNHDA, CDR2 SQIVND (reference sequence). Trimming pared 6 bases from V and 3 bases from J, leaving 9 bases between. The CDR3 contains 13 residues. The CDR3, as DNA: TGTGCCAGTAGAAAGGGCGGCTACAATGAGCAGTTCTTC. Translation gives CASRKGGYNEQFF.

The chain combines TRBV2 with TRBJ2-1; D uncertain. V lost 7 bases and J 3 bases, leaving 10 bases between the germline ends. This CDR3 comprises 13 residues. Looked up from germline, CDR1 is SNHLY and CDR2 is FYNNEI. CDR3: CASKLTGYNEQFF. CDR3 nucleotides: TGTGCCAGCAAACTAACGGGCTACAATGAGCAGTTCTTC.

This clone was counted once. DNA of the CDR3: TGTGCCAGCAGCTTAGGCAGCAGGGCGGGCACCGGGGAGCTGTTTTTT. Translated, it gives CASSLGSRAGTGELFF. The J gene is TRBJ2-2, the V gene TRBV7-6; the D call may be TRBD1 or TRBD2 (5 bases each). This CDR3 has 16 amino acids. Germline V gives CDR1 SGHVS, CDR2 FNYEAQ. Trimming pared 1 base from V and 4 bases from J, leaving 13 bases between. Based on the CDR3 plus reference TRBV7-6 and TRBJ2-2, the full variable domain is GAGVSQSPRYKVTKRGQDVALRCDPISGHVSLYWYRQALGQGPEFLTYFNYEAQQDKSGLPNDRFSAERPEGSISTLTIQRTEQRDSAMYRCASSLGSRAGTGELFFGEGSRLTVL.